One sample yielded the 14 T cell receptor beta chains listed below, sequenced in a study of blood T cell repertoires in COVID-19 (TCRdb year 2020). The library relied on the immunoSEQ multiplex PCR assay. TCRdb holds this immuneACCESS table with in-frame rearrangements only. Some clones are missing; in checked studies, unresolved V genes explain under half, and the rest has no known cause. The sample table lists about 41,000 clones, 85% to 90% of them with a count of one. The ten biggest clones cover 3% to 4.5% of the sample. Sequenced sample: peripheral blood. The receptors derive from a man between 35 and 55 years old with COVID-19, enrolled during active disease.

The chain links TRBV10-3 to TRBJ2-3; 11 positions agree with TRBD1. Trimming cost V 4 bases and J 6 bases; bases outside gene matches: 6. The length of the CDR3 is 15 residues. Looked up from germline, CDR1 is ENHRY and CDR2 is SYGVKD. DNA for the CDR3: TGTGCCATCAGTGTATCCGGGGACAGGGGGGATACGCAGTATTTT. Encoded protein: CAISVSGDRGDTQYF.

This clone was counted between two and nine times. The chain recombines TRBV18 with TRBJ2-7, with TRBD2 matching over 13 bases. CDR3 size: 16 residues. Germline trimming cut 5 bases from V and 6 bases from J; bases unmatched to any gene: 10. Germline assignment: CDR1 KGHSH and CDR2 LQKENI. CDR3 sequence: CASSSTWTSGRSEQYF. The CDR3, as DNA: TGTGCCAGCTCATCAACATGGACTAGCGGGAGATCCGAGCAGTACTTC.

The chain recombines TRBV7-8 with TRBJ1-3, with a possible D match to TRBD1 (5 bases). The CDR3 has 18 amino acids. Germline V gene lookup returns CDR1 SGHVS and CDR2 FQNEAQ. Trimming pared 2 bases from V and 0 bases from J, leaving 17 bases between. The CDR3: CASSLTRPGASSGNTIYF. CDR3 DNA sequence: TGTGCCAGCAGCTTAACTCGGCCTGGGGCCTCCTCTGGAAACACCATATATTTT. Filled out from reference TRBV7-8 and TRBJ1-3, the complete variable domain reads GAGVSQSPRYKVAKRGQDVALRCDPISGHVSLFWYQQALGQGPEFLTYFQNEAQLDKSGLPSDRFFAERPEGSVSTLKIQRTQQEDSAVYLCASSLTRPGASSGNTIYFGEGSWLTVV.

The rearrangement joins TRBV3-1 (or the pseudogene TRBV3-2) to TRBJ2-1; D ambiguous. Germline values: CDR1 LGHDT, CDR2 YNNKEL (reference sequence). This CDR3 spans 15 amino acids. Trimming left V 0 bases short and J 10 bases short, with 16 bases between. CDR3 loop: CASSQDLTVYREQFF. The CDR3 nucleotides are TGTGCCAGCAGCCAAGATCTCACAGTCTATAGGGAGCAGTTCTTC.

The chain carries TRBV5-5 and TRBJ1-6, with TRBD1 identical over 8 bases. After removal of 0 bases from V and 8 bases from J, the junction contained 7 bases not matched to a gene. The germline CDR1 and CDR2 sequences are SGHKS and YYEKEE (reference sequence). The length of the CDR3 is 16 residues. CDR3 in amino acids: CASSLGQGRDYSPLHF. In nucleotides, the CDR3 is TGTGCCAGCAGCTTGGGACAGGGGAGGGATTATTCACCCCTCCACTTT. Based on the CDR3 plus reference TRBV5-5 and TRBJ1-6, the full variable domain is DAGVTQSPTHLIKTRGQQVTLRCSPISGHKSVSWYQQVLGQGPQFIFQYYEKEERGRGNFPDRFSARQFPNYSSELNVNALLLGDSALYLCASSLGQGRDYSPLHFGNGTRLTVT.

This sequence joins TRBV15 and TRBJ2-5; perhaps TRBD2 as D (6 bases). V was clipped by 4 bases and J by 5 bases, with 14 bases between them. Germline V gene data show CDR1 as LNHNV and CDR2 as YYDKDF (reference sequence). The length of the CDR3 is 14 residues. The CDR3 region is CATSILASSETQYF. The CDR3 bases are TGTGCCACCAGCATTCTAGCGTCTTCGGAGACCCAGTACTTC.

The chain uses TRBV2 and TRBJ1-2; 10 bases agree with TRBD1. Germline V CDR1 and CDR2: SNHLY, FYNNEI. There are 13 residues in the CDR3. V lost 6 bases, J lost 3 bases, and 1 base stayed unmatched. CDR3 loop: CASSGTGDYGYTF. The CDR3 coding sequence is TGTGCCAGCAGCGGGACAGGGGACTATGGCTACACCTTC.

This clone was observed once. The V and J genes are TRBV6-1 and TRBJ1-5; D is unresolved. Germline CDR1 and CDR2: MNHNS and SASEGT. The CDR3 extends over 13 amino acids. Trimming removed 1 base at V and 11 bases at J, with 12 bases between. CDR3 DNA sequence: TGTGCCAGCAGTGAAGGTTTTCGGTATGCCCAGCATTTT. Its translation is CASSEGFRYAQHF.

The chain is built from TRBV7-8 and TRBJ2-3; 9 bases map to TRBD1. Germline assignment: CDR1 SGHVS and CDR2 FQNEAQ. The CDR3 length is 17 residues. The J segment lost 0 bases and the V segment lost 4 bases, leaving 8 bases of the junction unmatched. The CDR3 region has the DNA TGTGCCAGCAGCTCCCAACAGGGGGCGTTCAGCACAGATACGCAGTATTTT. Protein sequence: CASSSQQGAFSTDTQYF.

CDR3: CASSQEQGRNTEAFF. For the CDR3, the DNA is TGCGCCAGCAGCCAAGAACAGGGTAGGAACACTGAAGCTTTCTTT. The genes are TRBV4-1 and TRBJ1-1; weak D call: TRBD1 (6 bases). The CDR3 has 15 amino acids. Germline V CDR1 and CDR2: MGHRA, YSYEKL. With 0 bases removed from V and 1 base from J, the gap between germline ends came to 9 bases.

The genes are TRBV27 and TRBJ2-7; D is perhaps TRBD2 (6 bases). Trimming left V 5 bases short and J 2 bases short, with 16 bases between. Germline lookup yields CDR1 MNHEY and CDR2 SMNVEV (reference sequence). The CDR3 extends over 15 amino acids. The CDR3 loop is CASSNYGGVPYEQYF. CDR3 nucleotide sequence: TGTGCCAGCAGTAATTACGGGGGTGTCCCCTACGAGCAGTACTTC.

The CDR3 here is CASSHRDPNSPLHF. The CDR3 DNA reads TGTGCCAGCTCACACCGGGATCCAAATTCACCCCTCCACTTT. The chain couples TRBV18 to TRBJ1-6, with D hard to call. The CDR3 runs to 14 residues. The germline V gene has CDR1 KGHSH and CDR2 LQKENI. Trimming pared 4 bases from V and 7 bases from J, leaving 11 bases between. Full variable domain (rest looked up from reference TRBV18 and TRBJ1-6): NAGVMQNPRHLVRRRGQEARLRCSPMKGHSHVYWYRQLPEEGLKFMVYLQKENIIDESGMPKERFSAEFPKEGPSILRIQQVVRGDSAAYFCASSHRDPNSPLHFGNGTRLTVT.

The chain uses TRBV5-1 and TRBJ2-7, with 9 bases aligning to TRBD1. The trim removed 3 bases at V and 2 bases at J, leaving 0 bases unmatched. The germline V gene encodes CDR1 SGHRS and CDR2 YFSETQ. This CDR3 has 13 amino acids. CDR3 sequence: CASSWDRAYEQYF. The CDR3 coding sequence is TGCGCCAGCAGCTGGGACAGGGCCTACGAGCAGTACTTC.

This rearrangement joins TRBV30 to TRBJ1-2; 8 bases are shared with TRBD1. The CDR3 is made up of 13 amino acids. J lost 8 bases, V lost 5 bases, and 10 bases had no gene match. CDR1 is GTSNPN and CDR2 is SVGIG in the germline V gene (reference sequence). The CDR3 is CAWETGAAWGYTF. The CDR3 DNA reads as TGTGCCTGGGAGACAGGGGCGGCGTGGGGCTACACCTTC.